The present T cell receptor (beta chain) was sequenced within a study of T cells after yellow fever vaccination. The table lists this clonotype with many counts. A single record per CDR3 protein comes from TCRdb applying MiXCR to the 5' RACE reads. The data contain roughly 330,000 distinct CDR3 sequences, around 7% of them seen just once; the ten biggest clones take up over 15%. Trimming pared 7 bases from V and 2 bases from J, leaving 8 bases between. The CDR3 has 12 residues. This TCR came from a man younger than 35 who received the YFV17D yellow fever vaccine. The rearrangement links TRBV12-3 or TRBV12-4 to TRBJ2-5; D is unclear. Sequenced here: PBMCs, sampled around 45 days after the first yellow fever vaccination. In DNA form, the CDR3 reads TGTGCCAGCACCTGGGGACAAGAGACCCAGTACTTC. Translation: CASTWGQETQYF.